This TCR beta chain came from a study of cytomegalovirus exposure and HLA in healthy donors. The PCR used 60 Vbeta and 13 Jbeta primers. The table came from immunoSEQ multiplex PCR; TCRdb's copy has only in-frame clones and leaves some out. The sample has about 160,000 clones; approximately 88% are singletons. As regards this clone: Its antigen is as yet unknown.

The V gene's germline CDR1 is MNHEY and CDR2 SVGAGI. The CDR3 length is 13 residues. Between the trimmed V and J ends, which lost 6 bases and 4 bases, there was a span of 12 bases. Notes on the study in general: As confirmed in vitro, a few CMV-associated chains were specific for CMV antigens. Researchers reported in a later analysis that a missense DCLRE1C variant was tied to TCR beta V- and J-gene trimming. An analysis that came later showed most CMV-associated TCR beta chains appearing HLA-restricted.

Sequenced material: PBMCs. The V call is TRBV6-5, the J call TRBJ1-2; D uncertain. This receptor was identified in a woman in her twenties or thirties in good health and CMV-seronegative. The CDR3 loop is CASRFRGFYGYTF. The DNA for the CDR3 is TGTGCCAGCAGGTTCCGAGGATTCTATGGCTACACCTTC.